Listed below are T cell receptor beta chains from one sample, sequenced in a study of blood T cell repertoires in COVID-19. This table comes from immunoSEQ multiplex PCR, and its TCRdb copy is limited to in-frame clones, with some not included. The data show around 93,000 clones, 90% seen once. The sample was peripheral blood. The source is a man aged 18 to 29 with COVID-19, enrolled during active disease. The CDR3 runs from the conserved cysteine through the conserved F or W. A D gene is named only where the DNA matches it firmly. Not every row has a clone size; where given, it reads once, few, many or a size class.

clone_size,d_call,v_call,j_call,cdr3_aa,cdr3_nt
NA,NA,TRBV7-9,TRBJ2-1,CASSGQGHSSYNEQFF,TGTGCCAGCAGCGGTCAGGGGCATAGCTCCTACAATGAGCAGTTCTTC
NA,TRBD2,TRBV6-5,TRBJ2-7,CASSSGLGLYEQYF,TGTGCCAGCAGCTCGGGACTAGGATTATACGAGCAGTACTTC
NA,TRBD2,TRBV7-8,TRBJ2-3,CASSPARLAGGTQYF,TGTGCCAGCAGCCCCGCGCGGCTAGCGGGAGGCACGCAGTATTTT
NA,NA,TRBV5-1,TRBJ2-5,CASSPEGRNQETQYF,TGCGCCAGCAGCCCGGAGGGCAGGAACCAAGAGACCCAGTACTTC
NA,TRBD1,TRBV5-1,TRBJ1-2,CASSLTGVGYTF,TGCGCCAGCAGCTTGACAGGGGTCGGCTACACCTTC
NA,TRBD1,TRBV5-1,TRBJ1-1,CASSPQGGNTEAFF,TGCGCCAGCAGCCCACAGGGGGGGAACACTGAAGCTTTCTTT
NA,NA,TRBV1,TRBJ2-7,CTSSHRKRDRDYEQYF,TGCACCAGCAGCCACCGAAAACGGGACAGGGATTACGAGCAGTACTTC
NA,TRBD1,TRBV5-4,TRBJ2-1,CASSLAGVGTGGIGEQFF,TGTGCCAGCAGCTTGGCCGGAGTGGGGACAGGGGGCATCGGTGAGCAGTTCTTC
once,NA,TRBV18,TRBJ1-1,CASSPRALNTEAFF,TGTGCCAGCTCACCGCGGGCCCTGAACACTGAAGCTTTCTTT
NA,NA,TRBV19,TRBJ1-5,CASSSKPGRFNQPQHF,TGTGCCAGTAGTTCAAAACCAGGGCGATTCAATCAGCCCCAGCATTTT
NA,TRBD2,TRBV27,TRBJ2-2,CASSSLRLAGGRGAGELFF,TGTGCCAGCAGTTCGCTAAGACTAGCGGGAGGGCGTGGCGCCGGGGAGCTGTTTTTT
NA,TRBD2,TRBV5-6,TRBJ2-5,CASRRSGTAWTQYF,TGTGCCAGCAGAAGGAGCGGGACTGCCTGGACCCAGTACTTC
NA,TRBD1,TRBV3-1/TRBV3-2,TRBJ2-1,CASRRRDRGRGSYNEQFF,TGTGCCAGCAGGCGCAGGGACAGGGGCCGGGGGTCCTACAATGAGCAGTTCTTC
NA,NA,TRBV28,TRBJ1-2,CASSWARSKGGYTF,TGTGCCAGCAGTTGGGCCCGATCTAAGGGGGGCTACACCTTC
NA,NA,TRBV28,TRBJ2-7,CASSPGRPPQYF,TGTGCCAGCAGTCCCGGCAGGCCTCCGCAGTACTTC
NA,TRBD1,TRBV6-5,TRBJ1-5,CASTPGQGHQPQHF,TGTGCCAGCACTCCGGGACAGGGGCATCAGCCCCAGCATTTT
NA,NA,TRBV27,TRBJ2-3,CASSFRTADTQYF,TGTGCCAGCAGTTTCCGTACGGCAGATACGCAGTATTTT
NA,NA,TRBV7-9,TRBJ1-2,CASSLAVVSGYTF,TGTGCCAGCAGCTTAGCGGTGGTTAGCGGCTACACCTTC
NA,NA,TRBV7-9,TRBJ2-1,CASSSYSGSYNEQFF,TGTGCCAGCAGCTCGTATTCGGGGTCCTACAATGAGCAGTTCTTC
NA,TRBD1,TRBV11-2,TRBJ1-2,CASSSRADRGYYGYTF,TGTGCCAGCAGCTCACGGGCGGACAGGGGCTACTATGGCTACACCTTC
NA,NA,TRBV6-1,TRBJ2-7,CASSEGATAMYEQYF,TGTGCCAGCAGTGAAGGGGCAACTGCCATGTACGAGCAGTACTTC
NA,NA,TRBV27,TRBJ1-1,CASSLWGGASDAFF,TGTGCCAGCAGTTTATGGGGGGGGGCGTCGGATGCTTTCTTT
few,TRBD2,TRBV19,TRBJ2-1,CASSIYGGYEQFF,TGTGCCAGTAGTATATACGGGGGGTATGAGCAGTTCTTC
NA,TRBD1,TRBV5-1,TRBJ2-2,CASSLDRGTGELFF,TGCGCCAGCAGCTTGGACAGGGGCACCGGGGAGCTGTTTTTT
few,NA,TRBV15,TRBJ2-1,CATSRDLSPYNEQFF,TGTGCCACCAGCAGAGATCTGAGTCCCTACAATGAGCAGTTCTTC
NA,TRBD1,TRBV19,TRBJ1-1,CASRRLRQGLNTEAFF,TGTGCCAGTAGGCGACTCCGACAGGGCCTGAACACTGAAGCTTTCTTT
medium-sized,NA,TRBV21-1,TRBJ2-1,CASSKALRGSSNEQFF,TGTGCCAGCAGCAAGGCCCTACGCGGGAGTAGCAATGAGCAGTTCTTC
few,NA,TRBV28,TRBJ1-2,CAHHLTGSQDGYTF,TGTGCCCACCATTTAACAGGTTCGCAAGATGGCTACACCTTC
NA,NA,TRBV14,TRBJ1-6,CASSQAPAGIGSPLHF,TGTGCCAGCAGCCAGGCTCCGGCAGGGATTGGGTCACCCCTCCACTTT
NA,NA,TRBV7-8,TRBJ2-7,CASSSTSQAYEQYF,TGTGCCAGCAGTTCCACTAGTCAAGCCTACGAGCAGTACTTC
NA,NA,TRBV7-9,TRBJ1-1,CASSVHGGEEANTEAFF,TGTGCCAGCAGCGTCCACGGGGGGGAGGAGGCTAACACTGAAGCTTTCTTT
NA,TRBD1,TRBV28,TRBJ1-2,CASSSDRDRARGNYGYTF,TGTGCCAGCAGTTCCGACCGGGACAGGGCCAGGGGTAACTATGGCTACACCTTC
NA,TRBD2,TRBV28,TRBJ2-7,CASSSRTSGAYEQYF,TGTGCCAGCAGTTCCCGGACTAGCGGTGCCTACGAGCAGTACTTC
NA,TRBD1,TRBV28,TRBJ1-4,CASSMDRGDEKLLF,TGTGCCAGCAGTATGGACAGGGGGGATGAAAAACTGCTTTTT
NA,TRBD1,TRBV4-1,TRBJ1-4,CASSQGDRGDITEKLLF,TGCGCCAGCAGCCAAGGGGACAGGGGGGATATTACCGAAAAACTGCTTTTT
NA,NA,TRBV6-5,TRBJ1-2,CASSRDGRYGYTF,TGTGCCAGCAGCCGTGATGGGCGCTATGGCTACACCTTC
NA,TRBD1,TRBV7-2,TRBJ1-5,CASSLETGGSQPQHF,TGTGCCAGCAGCTTAGAGACAGGGGGGAGTCAGCCCCAGCATTTT
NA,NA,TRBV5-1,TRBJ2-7,CASSSDSYEQYF,TGCGCCAGCAGCTCAGACTCTTACGAGCAGTACTTC
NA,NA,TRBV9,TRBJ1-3,CASSVRPGYRAGGNTIYF,TGTGCCAGCAGCGTGAGACCGGGATACCGAGCTGGGGGAAACACCATATATTTT
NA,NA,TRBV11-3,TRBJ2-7,CASSLGRSYEQYF,TGTGCCAGCAGCTTAGGGAGGTCCTACGAGCAGTACTTC
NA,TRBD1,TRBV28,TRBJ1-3,CAAHAYRSGGSGNTIYF,TGTGCCGCCCATGCCTATCGATCAGGGGGCTCTGGAAACACCATATATTTT
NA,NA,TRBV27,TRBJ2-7,CASSLYSGDYEQYF,TGTGCCAGCAGTTTATATTCAGGGGACTACGAGCAGTACTTC
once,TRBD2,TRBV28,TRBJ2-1,CASRPGGTRGEQFF,TGTGCCAGCAGGCCCGGGGGGACTAGGGGTGAGCAGTTCTTC
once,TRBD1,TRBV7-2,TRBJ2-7,CASSLTGGYEYEQYF,TGTGCCAGCAGCCTTACAGGGGGATATGAATACGAGCAGTACTTC
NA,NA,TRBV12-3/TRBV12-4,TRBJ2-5,CASSQQETQYF,TGTGCCAGCAGTCAGCAAGAGACCCAGTACTTC
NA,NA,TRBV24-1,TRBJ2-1,CATSDGFEQFF,TGTGCCACCAGTGACGGTTTTGAGCAGTTCTTC
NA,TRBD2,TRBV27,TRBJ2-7,CASSLGGRGYEQYF,TGTGCCAGCAGTTTGGGTGGGAGGGGATACGAGCAGTACTTC
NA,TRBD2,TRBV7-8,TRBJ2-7,CASSLSWTSGKSAYEQYF,TGTGCCAGCAGCTTAAGCTGGACTAGCGGGAAGAGCGCCTACGAGCAGTACTTC
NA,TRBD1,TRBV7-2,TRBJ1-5,CASSNDRVGNQPQHF,TGTGCCAGCAGCAACGACAGGGTTGGCAATCAGCCCCAGCATTTT
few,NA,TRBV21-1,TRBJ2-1,CASSRKDRNYNEQFF,TGTGCCAGCAGCAGAAAAGACAGGAATTACAATGAGCAGTTCTTC
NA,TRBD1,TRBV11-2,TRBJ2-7,CASSPRTGGKYEQYF,TGTGCCAGCAGCCCAAGGACAGGGGGGAAGTACGAGCAGTACTTC
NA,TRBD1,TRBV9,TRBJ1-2,CASSASGTSGGYGYTF,TGTGCCAGCAGCGCCTCCGGGACGTCAGGGGGCTATGGCTACACCTTC
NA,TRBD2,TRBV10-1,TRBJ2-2,CATYTFLAGEVTGELFF,TGCGCCACCTACACTTTCCTAGCGGGAGAGGTCACCGGGGAGCTGTTTTTT
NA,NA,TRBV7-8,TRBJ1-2,CASSPGGAASGYGYTF,TGTGCCAGCAGCCCCGGTGGGGCGGCTTCGGGCTATGGCTACACCTTC
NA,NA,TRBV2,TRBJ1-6,CASREDSADNSPLHF,TGTGCCAGCAGAGAGGACAGCGCCGATAATTCACCCCTCCACTTT